This T cell receptor beta chain was recovered during a study of cytomegalovirus exposure and HLA in healthy donors. There are 16 residues in the CDR3. Germline trimming cut 2 bases from V and 5 bases from J; bases unmatched to any gene: 8. The germline V gene encodes CDR1 PRHDT and CDR2 FYEKMQ (reference sequence). Vbeta (60) and Jbeta (13) primers were used in the PCR. Sequencing was performed with immunoSEQ multiplex PCR; in TCRdb, only in-frame clones are kept and a portion is missing. The profile covers 110,000 to 150,000 clones, with approximately 81% appearing a single time and roughly 4% taken by the ten largest.

Sequencing input: PBMCs. The chain carries TRBV13 and TRBJ2-7; 11 nucleotides align to TRBD2. This TCR came from a woman aged 35 to 49 in good health and CMV-seropositive. The CDR3 loop reads CASSLSVLAGVDEQYF. The DNA of the CDR3 is TGTGCCAGCAGCTTAAGTGTACTAGCGGGAGTCGACGAGCAGTACTTC.